A selection of T cell receptor beta chains follows, all from one sample in a study of T cells in Graves' hyperthyroidism and ophthalmopathy. A single record per CDR3 protein comes from TCRdb applying MiXCR to the multiplex PCR reads. Of fewer than 700,000 distinct CDR3 sequences listed, roughly 16% are singletons. Sequenced: blood. The receptors shown here come from a woman in her 30s with Graves' hyperthyroidism. The CDR3 runs from the conserved cysteine through the conserved F or W. Size is omitted from some rows. Given values are once, few, many or a class for expanded clones.

CDR3 protein: CASSQDAYNEQFF
clone size: many
V gene: TRBV3-1
J gene: TRBJ2-1
CDR3 length: 13

CDR3 protein: CASSLVQGSNQPQHF
clone size: many
V gene: TRBV7-2
J gene: TRBJ1-5
CDR3 length: 15

CDR3 protein: CASSPFEASRSHYGYTF
clone size: .
V gene: TRBV28
J gene: TRBJ1-2
CDR3 length: 17

CDR3 protein: CASTLGLAGRHNEQFF
clone size: .
V gene: TRBV6-2/TRBV6-3
J gene: TRBJ2-1
CDR3 length: 16

CDR3 protein: CASSPQGQGKPELFF
clone size: .
V gene: TRBV28
J gene: TRBJ2-2
CDR3 length: 15

CDR3 protein: CSVRTSGRYNEQFF
clone size: many
V gene: TRBV20-1
J gene: TRBJ2-1
CDR3 length: 14

CDR3 protein: CASSFPKGQGSFLTF
clone size: few
V gene: TRBV7-8
J gene: TRBJ2-6
CDR3 length: 15

CDR3 protein: CASSVQGELSYEQYF
clone size: many
V gene: TRBV5-1
J gene: TRBJ2-7
CDR3 length: 15

CDR3 protein: CASSPFERDWNTGELFF
clone size: .
V gene: TRBV11-3
J gene: TRBJ2-2
CDR3 length: 17

CDR3 protein: CASRPPNSTDTQYF
clone size: few
V gene: TRBV6-4
J gene: TRBJ2-3
CDR3 length: 14

CDR3 protein: CASSQDFQETQYF
clone size: many
V gene: TRBV3-1
J gene: TRBJ2-5
CDR3 length: 13

CDR3 protein: CSARELSGREGPRNYEQYF
clone size: few
V gene: TRBV20-1
J gene: TRBJ2-7
CDR3 length: 19

CDR3 protein: CASSATEVQETQYF
clone size: .
V gene: TRBV9
J gene: TRBJ2-5
CDR3 length: 14